The clone carrying this T cell receptor beta chain was counted only a few times. This sample is part of a study of blood T cell repertoires in COVID-19. Original processing methods: For nucleated cells, counts were estimated from reference gene primer amplification. Clones were read by immunoSEQ multiplex PCR, and TCRdb kept only the in-frame ones, dropping some. V, J and clone size were drawn from that table, and D and trimming were deduced from the DNA. The profile shows approximately 330,000 clones, about 91% of them singletons. Seattle patients were enrolled while actively infected and followed longitudinally. The junction had 10 bases not matched to a gene; V was cut back by 4 bases and J by 4 bases. The CDR3 contains 16 residues. Germline V gene data show CDR1 as SGHRS and CDR2 as YFSETQ.

V usage is TRBV5-1 and J usage is TRBJ2-7; 11 nucleotides match TRBD2. Sequencing was carried out using peripheral blood. The receptor was derived from a man aged 30 to 45 with COVID-19, enrolled during active disease. CDR3 DNA: TGCGCCAGCAGCCCTTCCACTAGCGGGGGTGTATACGAGCAGTACTTC. Translated: CASSPSTSGGVYEQYF.